These 2 T cell receptor beta chains originate from one sample sequenced in a study of blood T cell repertoires in COVID-19. The protocol was immunoSEQ multiplex PCR, while the TCRdb copy is restricted to in-frame clones and leaves out a portion. The data contain 140,000 to 150,000 clones, about 80% of them singletons. Sample: PBMCs or T cells enriched from blood (not recorded which). The receptors shown here come from a woman aged 50 to 60 who had recovered from COVID-19.

V usage is TRBV12-3 or TRBV12-4 and J usage is TRBJ1-1, with a possible D match to TRBD1 (5 bases). The V gene lost 5 bases and the J gene lost 5 bases, with 6 bases spanning the gap. The CDR3 has 11 residues. Written as DNA, the CDR3 is TGTGCCAGCAGTCAGGGAACTGAAGCTTTCTTT. Protein sequence: CASSQGTEAFF.

This clone was detected many times. CDR3 nucleotides: TGTGCCAGCAGCTTGGGATATGAACAGGGGTGGAACACTGAAGCTTTCTTT. This sequence encodes CASSLGYEQGWNTEAFF. V and J are TRBV5-5 and TRBJ1-1; 7 bases are a match to TRBD1. In germline, CDR1 is SGHKS, CDR2 YYEKEE (reference sequence). This CDR3 is 17 amino acids long. With V trimmed by 0 bases and J by 1 base, 9 bases remained unmatched.